This paragraph covers one T cell receptor (beta chain) sequence. Its antigen is as yet unknown. This entry comes from a study of T cells after yellow fever vaccination. Making TCR cDNA involved 5'RACE template switching, which added UMIs and a universal primer site. TCRdb analysed the 5' RACE reads with MiXCR anew, one entry per CDR3 protein. The data show hundreds of thousands of distinct CDR3 sequences, around 4% seen once. Study-wide findings and caveats: A small proportion of clonotypes was detected in both the CD4 and CD8 compartments.

Trimming shortened V by 1 base and J by 1 base, and 7 bases separated the two germline ends. CDR1 is SGHTA, CDR2 FQGNSA, per germline. The CDR3 is 14 amino acids. The sequenced sample was PBMCs, obtained on the day of the yellow fever booster vaccination. This TCR derives from a man between 18 and 29 years old who received the YFV17D yellow fever vaccine. The gene calls are TRBV7-2 and TRBJ2-5; D unresolved. This CDR3 reads CASSLGRIQETQYF. CDR3 bases: TGTGCCAGCAGCTTAGGTCGGATCCAAGAGACCCAGTACTTC.